One and the same sample provided the 13 T cell receptor beta chains below, sequenced in a study of blood T cell repertoires in COVID-19. Assay: immunoSEQ multiplex PCR; the TCRdb copy retains only in-frame clones and omits some. The table shows about 130,000 clones, with 75% to 90% occurring only once. The specimen sequenced was peripheral blood. Every receptor here comes from a woman older than 75 with COVID-19, enrolled during active disease.

The chain is built from TRBV10-1 and TRBJ1-4; D gene uncertain. V lost 8 bases, J lost 8 bases, and 21 bases lay in between. The CDR3 contains 15 residues. CDR1 is WNHNN, CDR2 SYGVQD, per germline (reference sequence). CDR3 sequence: CASLPPGKLGEKLFF. CDR3 coding DNA: TGCGCCAGCCTCCCCCCGGGGAAGTTGGGAGAAAAACTGTTTTTT.

This rearrangement joins TRBV7-9 to TRBJ1-3; the D is unclear. Trimming cost V 0 bases and J 3 bases, with 9 bases left between them. Germline V gives CDR1 SEHNR, CDR2 FQNEAQ (reference sequence). This CDR3 region has 15 residues. CDR3 residues: CASSLASGIGNTIYF. In nucleotides, the CDR3 is TGTGCCAGCAGCTTAGCCTCGGGAATTGGAAACACCATATATTTT.

The chain uses TRBV7-8 and TRBJ2-7, with TRBD2 identical over 7 bases. J gave up 4 bases and V 0 bases, and 0 bases lay outside the gene matches. Germline V CDR1 and CDR2: SGHVS, FQNEAQ. This CDR3 has 13 amino acids. The CDR3 nucleotides are TGTGCCAGCAGCTTAGCGGGAGGGTACGAGCAGTACTTC. Translation gives CASSLAGGYEQYF.

This chain joins TRBV5-4 and TRBJ1-2; TRBD1 aligns across 11 bases. V dropped 4 bases and J dropped 5; count of bases not matched to a gene: 7. The CDR3 has 15 amino acids. CDR1 SGHNT and CDR2 YYREEE come from the germline V gene (reference sequence). CDR3 in amino acids: CASSILGQGGYGYTF. In nucleotides, the CDR3 is TGTGCCAGCAGCATCTTGGGACAGGGGGGATATGGCTACACCTTC.

CDR3 in amino acids: CSAITTGHEQYF. The CDR3 DNA is TGCAGCGCAATCACGACAGGTCACGAGCAGTACTTC. This sequence joins TRBV29-1 and TRBJ2-7, with D perhaps matching TRBD1 (6 bases). The germline V gene has CDR1 SQVTM and CDR2 ANQGSEA. V was clipped by 7 bases and J by 5 bases, with 15 bases between them. The CDR3 contains 12 residues.

V usage is TRBV7-2 and J usage is TRBJ2-7, with 8 bases matching TRBD2. The CDR3 has 14 residues. The J segment lost 6 bases and the V segment lost 2 bases, leaving 6 bases of the junction unmatched. Germline loops: CDR1 SGHTA, CDR2 FQGNSA. CDR3 bases: TGTGCCAGCAGCTTAATGAGCGGGAGTAGCGAGCAGTACTTC. Its protein product is CASSLMSGSSEQYF.

The chain combines TRBV11-2 with TRBJ2-1, with a weak D call TRBD1 (5 bases). This CDR3 is 13 amino acids long. Trimming pared 1 base from V and 4 bases from J, leaving 5 bases between. CDR1 SGHAT and CDR2 FQNNGV come from the germline V gene. DNA of the CDR3: TGTGCCAGCAGCTTAGGACAGTACAATGAGCAGTTCTTC. Amino acids: CASSLGQYNEQFF. The entire variable domain, with the rest obtained from reference TRBV11-2 and TRBJ2-1, is as follows: EAGVAQSPRYKIIEKRQSVAFWCNPISGHATLYWYQQILGQGPKLLIQFQNNGVVDDSQLPKDRFSAERLKGVDSTLKIQPAKLEDSAVYLCASSLGQYNEQFFGPGTRLTVL.

This clone was counted a single time. The V call is TRBV5-1, the J call TRBJ2-2; D is possibly TRBD1 (6 bases). The CDR3 has 15 amino acids. The germline V and J ends were trimmed by 2 bases and 2 bases, with 10 bases remaining between them. The germline V gene encodes CDR1 SGHRS and CDR2 YFSETQ. Here the CDR3 reads CASSFQGPNTGELFF. The CDR3 region has the DNA TGCGCCAGCAGCTTCCAGGGGCCAAACACCGGGGAGCTGTTTTTT. Full variable domain (rest looked up from reference TRBV5-1 and TRBJ2-2): KAGVTQTPRYLIKTRGQQVTLSCSPISGHRSVSWYQQTPGQGLQFLFEYFSETQRNKGNFPGRFSGRQFSNSRSEMNVSTLELGDSALYLCASSFQGPNTGELFFGEGSRLTVL.

This clone was counted a single time. This chain links TRBV2 with TRBJ1-6; D is possibly TRBD1 (6 bases). CDR1 is SNHLY and CDR2 is FYNNEI in the germline V gene. Trimming stripped 6 bases from V and 16 bases from J, with 16 bases between. The CDR3 extends over 12 amino acids. CDR3 amino acids: CASRLGTSTLHF. In DNA form, the CDR3 reads TGTGCCAGCAGACTTGGGACATCGACTCTCCACTTT.

The table lists this clone with a count of one. The V and J genes are TRBV7-3 and TRBJ2-7; 11 bases align to TRBD2. This CDR3 has 14 amino acids. The germline gives CDR1 SGHTA, CDR2 FQGTGA. With 5 bases clipped from V and 7 bases from J, the junction kept 7 bases outside the gene matches. As DNA, the CDR3 is TGTGCCAGCAGCATAGCGGGAGGGCCGGGAGAGCAGTACTTC. This codes for CASSIAGGPGEQYF. Filled out from reference TRBV7-3 and TRBJ2-7, the complete variable domain reads GAGVSQTPSNKVTEKGKYVELRCDPISGHTALYWYRQSLGQGPEFLIYFQGTGAADDSGLPNDRFFAVRPEGSVSTLKIQRTERGDSAVYLCASSIAGGPGEQYFGPGTRLTVT.

The chain joins TRBV20-1 to TRBJ2-7; tentatively, D is TRBD2 (6 bases). Germline V CDR1 and CDR2: DFQATT, SNEGSKA (reference sequence). The CDR3 runs 12 residues. Trimming stripped 3 bases from V and 5 bases from J, with 11 bases between. In nucleotides, the CDR3 is TGCAGTGCTAGTAGCGGCGTCGACGAGCAGTACTTC. Translation: CSASSGVDEQYF.

CDR3 amino acids: CASSGGQGISGNQPQHF. The CDR3 nucleotides are TGCGCCAGCAGTGGGGGACAGGGGATCTCGGGCAATCAGCCCCAGCATTTT. The chain combines TRBV10-2 with TRBJ1-5, with TRBD1 identical over 10 bases. V lost 4 bases and J lost 2; bases outside the gene matches: 8. This CDR3 is built from 17 residues. Germline V gene data show CDR1 as WSHSY and CDR2 as SAAADI.

This chain uses TRBV28 with TRBJ2-1, with 9 nucleotides matching TRBD2. J was trimmed by 9 bases and V by 7 bases; bases with no gene match: 19. The CDR3 runs 17 residues. Germline assignment: CDR1 MDHEN and CDR2 SYDVKM. CDR3 DNA sequence: TGTGCCAGCAATTTCCGAGGCCGCGGGAGGGCGGGGGGTGAGCAGTTCTTC. The encoded protein is CASNFRGRGRAGGEQFF.